This TCR beta chain derives from a study of cytomegalovirus exposure and HLA in healthy donors. The study ran its PCR with 60 Vbeta and 13 Jbeta primers. Methods used by the authors: The authors later counted tens of millions of unique TCR beta chains, around 9.9 million of them shared. Sequencing used immunoSEQ multiplex PCR; TCRdb keeps in-frame clones, though not all of them. Clone size and V and J calls were adopted from that table, with D and trimming inferred from the DNA. This repertoire shows approximately 130,000 clones, over 70% found once; its top ten account for about 4%. Study-wide points: For most TCR sequences rarity was the rule, although some public TCRs occurred in many donors. Common viral pathogens seemed to be connected with several of the most significant clusters, according to a later analysis.

Healthy donors of bone marrow made up the group. As concerns this clone: The antigen is not known.

Trimming stripped 0 bases from V and 4 bases from J, with 10 bases between. Germline loops: CDR1 LNHDA, CDR2 SQIVND (reference sequence). This CDR3 has 15 amino acids. The chain has TRBV19 and TRBJ2-4; weak D call: TRBD2 (6 bases). The receptor comes from a woman aged 40-49 years in good health and CMV-seronegative. Sequences were obtained from PBMCs. The CDR3 region is CASSIDGGPKNIQYF. The CDR3 nucleotides are TGTGCCAGTAGTATAGATGGAGGGCCAAAAAACATTCAGTACTTC.